This paragraph covers one TCR beta chain sequence. It lacks a known antigen. There are no base qualities to consult, and no much larger clone falls within one base. The data originate from a study of CD4 T cell repertoires in COVID-19 listed by TCRdb under 2021. The study in broad terms: For cross-reactivity analysis, CFSE-low cells were expanded with IL-2 for over eight days, then relabeled and restimulated with spike proteins from other coronaviruses. Subset-level TCR Vbeta repertoire analysis of SARS-CoV-2-reactive T cells was performed in a few recovered individuals. In COVID-19-recovered individuals, the study described naturally processed CD4+ T cell responses to SARS-CoV-2 spike and nucleoprotein and used TCR Vbeta sequencing to evaluate clonal composition. Broad study findings and their caveats: Between 7 and 25% of SARS-CoV-2 clonotypes were also found in SARS-CoV and/or HKU1 spike-stimulated secondary cultures, consistent with cross-reactivity. Two or all three memory subsets shared several of the most expanded SARS-CoV-2-reactive clonotypes, which suggests intraclonal diversification.

The CDR3 goes from the cysteine to the phenylalanine over 14 residues. The kept DNA is CDR3 alone, 42 bases in frame from the first base. CDR1 and CDR2 were assigned from the germline V gene (reference sequence) as LNHNV and YYDKDF. V was cut back by 3 bases and J by 6 bases, leaving a gap of 13 bases between them. This specimen's time point label, interpreted: sample from a COVID-19-recovered individual after infection. Donors were patients who had recovered from mild-to-severe COVID-19. Uncultured memory T cell samples were sequenced directly after ex vivo isolation. CD4+ total memory, central memory, effector memory and circulating T follicular helper cells were isolated from peripheral blood mononuclear cells. To prepare the library, the immunoSEQ multiplex PCR assay was applied. The paper's processing steps were these. Repertoire overlap between subsets was quantified using the Chao-Jaccard similarity index and counts of shared clonotypes. TCRdb holds this immuneACCESS table with in-frame rearrangements only. Some clones are missing; in checked studies, unresolved V genes explain under half, and the rest has no known cause. V and J calls plus clone size are reproduced from that table; the DNA served to infer D and trimming. This sample gives about 75,000 clones in total; about 83% of them show up just once. The ten largest clones add up to roughly 0.6% of the sample.

The rearranged chain carries TRBV15 and TRBJ2-3; the D gene is not confidently resolved. Sequenced material: CD4+ T cells from peripheral blood, taken after recovery from COVID-19. This clonotype was obtained from a human donor who had COVID-19. The CDR3 here reads CATSSGPQGDTQYF. DNA sequence: TGTGCCACCAGCAGTGGGCCACAAGGTGATACGCAGTATTTT.